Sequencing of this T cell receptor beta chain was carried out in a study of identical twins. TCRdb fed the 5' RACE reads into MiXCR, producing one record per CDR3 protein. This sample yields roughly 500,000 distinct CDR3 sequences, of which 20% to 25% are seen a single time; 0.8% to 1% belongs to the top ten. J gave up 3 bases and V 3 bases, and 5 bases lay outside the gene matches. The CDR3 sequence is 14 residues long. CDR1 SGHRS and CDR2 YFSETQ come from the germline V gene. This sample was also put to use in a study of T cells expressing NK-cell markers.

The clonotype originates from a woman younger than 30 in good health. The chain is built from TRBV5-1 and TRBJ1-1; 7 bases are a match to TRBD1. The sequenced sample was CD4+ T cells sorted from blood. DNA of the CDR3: TGCGCCAGCAGCTCGACAGGGCAGGACACTGAAGCTTTCTTT. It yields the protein CASSSTGQDTEAFF.